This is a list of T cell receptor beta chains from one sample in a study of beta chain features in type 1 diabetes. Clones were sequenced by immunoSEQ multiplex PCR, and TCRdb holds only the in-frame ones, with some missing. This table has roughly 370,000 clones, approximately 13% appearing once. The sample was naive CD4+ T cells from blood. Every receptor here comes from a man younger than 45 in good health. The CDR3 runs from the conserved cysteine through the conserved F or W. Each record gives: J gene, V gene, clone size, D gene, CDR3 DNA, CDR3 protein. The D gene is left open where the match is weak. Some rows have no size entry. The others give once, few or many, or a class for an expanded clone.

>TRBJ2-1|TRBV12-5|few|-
TGTGCTAGTGGTTTGGTACTAGGCCAACCCCTTATAGAGCAGTTCTTC
CASGLVLGQPLIEQFF
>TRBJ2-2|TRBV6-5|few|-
TGTGCCAGCACCCCACAGGTGAACACCGGGGAGCTGTTTTTT
CASTPQVNTGELFF
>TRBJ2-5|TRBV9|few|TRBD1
TGTGCCAGCGGAAGACAGGGAGAGACCCAGTACTTC
CASGRQGETQYF
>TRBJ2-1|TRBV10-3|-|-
TGTGCCATCAGTTCCGGGACACGGGAAGAGCAGTTCTTC
CAISSGTREEQFF
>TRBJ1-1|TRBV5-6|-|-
TGTGCCAGCAGCTTGACGGACCGAGAAGCTTTCTTT
CASSLTDREAFF
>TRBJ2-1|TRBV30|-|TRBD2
TGTGCCTGGAGTGTACGACTAGCGGGAGGTGATGAGCAGTTCTTC
CAWSVRLAGGDEQFF
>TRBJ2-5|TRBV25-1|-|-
TGTGCCAGCAGTGATCCGGGACATCGTTTACAAGAGACCCAGTACTTC
CASSDPGHRLQETQYF
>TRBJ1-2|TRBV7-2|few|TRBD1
TGTGCCAGCAGCTCATGGCCCTTGGGACAGGGGTACTATGGCTACACCTTC
CASSSWPLGQGYYGYTF
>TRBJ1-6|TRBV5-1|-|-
TGCGCCAGCAGCTTCGATCGGAATTCACCCCTCCACTTT
CASSFDRNSPLHF
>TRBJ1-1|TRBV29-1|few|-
TGCAGTGCAGGGAGGAACACTGAAGCTTTCTTT
CSAGRNTEAFF
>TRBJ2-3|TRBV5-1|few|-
TGCGCCAGCAGCTTGCTGGGACCCCCGGGTGATACGCAGTATTTT
CASSLLGPPGDTQYF
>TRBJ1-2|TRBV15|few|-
TGTGCCACCAGCAGAGAGGTTATCGGCTATGGCTACACCTTC
CATSREVIGYGYTF
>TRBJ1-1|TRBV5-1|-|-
TGCGCCAGCAGCTTGGGGACGGTAAACACTGAAGCTTTCTTT
CASSLGTVNTEAFF
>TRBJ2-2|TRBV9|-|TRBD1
TGTGCCAGCAGCGTAGGACAGGGAACGAACACCGGGGAGCTGTTTTTT
CASSVGQGTNTGELFF
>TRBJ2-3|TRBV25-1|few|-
TGTGCCAGCAGTGACCACGACTGGGGCCGGGATACGCAGTATTTT
CASSDHDWGRDTQYF
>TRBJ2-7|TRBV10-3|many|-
TGTGCCATTGGTCAATCGTTGGTCTTC
CAIGQSLVF
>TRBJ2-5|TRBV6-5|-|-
TGTGCCAACACCGGGACGGCAAGCCAAGAGACCCAGTACTTC
CANTGTASQETQYF
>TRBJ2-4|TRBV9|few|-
TGTGCCAGCAGCCCAAGAGACAGATTGAACATTCAGTACTTC
CASSPRDRLNIQYF
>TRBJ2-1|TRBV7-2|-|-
TGTGCCAGCAGCCGGACATTTGACAATGAGCAGTTCTTC
CASSRTFDNEQFF
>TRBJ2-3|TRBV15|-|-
TGTGCCACCAGCAGAGATCGGGACACCGGTAGGGATACGCAGTATTTT
CATSRDRDTGRDTQYF
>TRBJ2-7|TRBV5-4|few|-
TGTGCCAGCAGCGAACAGGGTATGTACGAGCAGTACTTC
CASSEQGMYEQYF
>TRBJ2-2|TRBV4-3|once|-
TGCGCCAGTGGGAGTGGTCTAAACACCGGGGAGCTGTTTTTT
CASGSGLNTGELFF
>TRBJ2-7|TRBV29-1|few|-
TGCAGCGTACTGAAAGACTGGACTGGGTTGAAGGAGCAGTACTTC
CSVLKDWTGLKEQYF
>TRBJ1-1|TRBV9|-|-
TGTGCCAGCAGCGTAGATTTGAACACTGAAGCTTTCTTT
CASSVDLNTEAFF
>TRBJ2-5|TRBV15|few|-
TGTGCCACCAGCAGAGTCGGCGGGGCCGCCCTTTATGGGACCCAGTACTTC
CATSRVGGAALYGTQYF
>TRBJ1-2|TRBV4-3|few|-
TGCGCCAGCAGCCAAGGACCAGGTTGGGGCTACACCTTC
CASSQGPGWGYTF
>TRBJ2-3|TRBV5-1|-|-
TGCGCCAGCCTCCGGGGAGATACGCAGTATTTT
CASLRGDTQYF
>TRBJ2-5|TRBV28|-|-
TGTGCCAGCAGTTTAGGGGACTCCCTGGGGCAAGAGACCCAGTACTTC
CASSLGDSLGQETQYF
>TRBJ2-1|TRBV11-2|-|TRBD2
TGTGCCAGCAGGGCACGGACTAGCGGACTCAATGAGCAGTTCTTC
CASRARTSGLNEQFF
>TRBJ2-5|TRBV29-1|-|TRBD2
TGCAGCGTTCCACTAGCGGGGGGGCCTGAGACCCAGTACTTC
CSVPLAGGPETQYF
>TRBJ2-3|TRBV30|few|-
TGTGCCTGGAGGTGGGAGAGGGGGAGCACAGATACGCAGTATTTT
CAWRWERGSTDTQYF
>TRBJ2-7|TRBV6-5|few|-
TGTGCCAGCAGTACCGGCCCGGGGGGCACCTACGAGCAGTACTTC
CASSTGPGGTYEQYF
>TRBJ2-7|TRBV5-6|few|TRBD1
TGTGCCAGCAGCTTGAGGATGGACCTGAGCCGGGACAGCTTCTACGAGCAGTACTTC
CASSLRMDLSRDSFYEQYF
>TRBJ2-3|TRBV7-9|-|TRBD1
TGTGCCAGCAGCCTAAACAGGGGTGGTAGCACAGATACGCAGTATTTT
CASSLNRGGSTDTQYF
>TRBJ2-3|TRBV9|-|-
TGTGCCAGCAGCGTTGGAGACGGCCGTGTTGATACGCAGTATTTT
CASSVGDGRVDTQYF
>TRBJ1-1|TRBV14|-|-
TGTGCCAGCAGCCAAGTCAGGGGACACACTGAAGCTTTCTTT
CASSQVRGHTEAFF
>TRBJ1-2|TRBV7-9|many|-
TGTGCCAGCAGGCCTGCCACAACTTATGGCTACACCTTC
CASRPATTYGYTF
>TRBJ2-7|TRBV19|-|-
TGTGCCAGTAGTATAATTGGGCAACCGGACGAGCAGTACTTC
CASSIIGQPDEQYF
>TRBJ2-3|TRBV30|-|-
TGTGCCTGGGGAGTGGGGAGCGTCACAGATACGCAGTATTTT
CAWGVGSVTDTQYF
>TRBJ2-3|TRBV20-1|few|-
TGCAGTGCTAATTACTTAGATACGCAGTATTTT
CSANYLDTQYF
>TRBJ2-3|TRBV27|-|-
TGTGCCAGCAGTAGAAAAACGGGAGCGGGCACAGATACGCAGTATTTT
CASSRKTGAGTDTQYF
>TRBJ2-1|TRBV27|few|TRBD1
TGTGCCAGCAGCCCAGGGCGGACAGGGTCCTACAATGAGCAGTTCTTC
CASSPGRTGSYNEQFF
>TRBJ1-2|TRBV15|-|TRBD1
TGTGCCACCAGCAGGGACAGGGGCCTCTATGGCTACACCTTC
CATSRDRGLYGYTF
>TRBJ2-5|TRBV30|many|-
TGTGCCTGGAGGCGGGCCTCCGTGGAGACCCAGTACTTC
CAWRRASVETQYF
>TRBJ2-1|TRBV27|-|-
TGTGCCAGTAGGGGAGGCGCTGAGTGGGTCTTC
CASRGGAEWVF
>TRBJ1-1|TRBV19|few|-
TGTGCCAGTTTCCTTACAGGGCTTAGGGAACGGCGCACTGAAGCTTTCTTT
CASFLTGLRERRTEAFF
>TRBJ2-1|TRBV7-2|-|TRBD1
TGTGCCAGCAGCTCGGACAGGGTATACAATGAGCAGTTCTTC
CASSSDRVYNEQFF
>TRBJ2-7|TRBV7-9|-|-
TGTGCCAGCAGCGAGCGACAGGCTTCCTACGAGCAGTACTTC
CASSERQASYEQYF
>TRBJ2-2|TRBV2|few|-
TGTGCCAGCAGTGGAGAGGGCTCGAACACCGGGGAGCTGTTTTTT
CASSGEGSNTGELFF
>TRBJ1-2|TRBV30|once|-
TGTGCCTGGAGTGCCCTGGGAAGTGGTGGCTACACCTTC
CAWSALGSGGYTF
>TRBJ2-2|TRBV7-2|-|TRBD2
TGTGCCAGCAGCTTACTCAGCGGGGTAAACACCGGGGAGCTGTTTTTT
CASSLLSGVNTGELFF
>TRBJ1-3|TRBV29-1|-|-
TGCAGCGCCGGGGGCAGGCCTCTCGGAAACACCATATATTTT
CSAGGRPLGNTIYF
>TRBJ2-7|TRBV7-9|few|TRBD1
TGTGCCAGCAGCTTAGTTCCCCTAGGGGACAGGGGGAGATACGAGCAGTACTTC
CASSLVPLGDRGRYEQYF
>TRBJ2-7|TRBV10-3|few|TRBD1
TGTGCCATCAGTGGGGACAGGGAGGCCTACGAGCAGTACTTC
CAISGDREAYEQYF